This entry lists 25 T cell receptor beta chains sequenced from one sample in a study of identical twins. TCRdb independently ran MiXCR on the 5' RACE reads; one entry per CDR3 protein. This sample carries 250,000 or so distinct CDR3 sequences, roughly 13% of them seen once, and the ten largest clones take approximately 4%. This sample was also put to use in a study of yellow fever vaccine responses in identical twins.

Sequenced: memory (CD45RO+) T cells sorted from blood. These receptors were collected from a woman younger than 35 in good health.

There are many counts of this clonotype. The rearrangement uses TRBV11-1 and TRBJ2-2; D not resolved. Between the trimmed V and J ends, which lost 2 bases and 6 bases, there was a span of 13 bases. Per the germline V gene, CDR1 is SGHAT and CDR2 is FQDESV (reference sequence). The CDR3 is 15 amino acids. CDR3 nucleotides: TGTGCCAGCAGCTTATTAACCGGTTCGGCCGGGGAGCTGTTTTTT. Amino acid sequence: CASSLLTGSAGELFF.

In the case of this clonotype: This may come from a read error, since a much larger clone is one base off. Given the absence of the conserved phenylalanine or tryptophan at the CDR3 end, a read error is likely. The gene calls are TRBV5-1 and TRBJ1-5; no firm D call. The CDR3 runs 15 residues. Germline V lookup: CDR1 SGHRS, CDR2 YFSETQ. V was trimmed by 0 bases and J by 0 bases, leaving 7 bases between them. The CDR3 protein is CASSLDMGSNQPQHL. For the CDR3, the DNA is TGCGCCAGCAGCTTGGATATGGGTAGCAATCAGCCCCAGCATCTT.

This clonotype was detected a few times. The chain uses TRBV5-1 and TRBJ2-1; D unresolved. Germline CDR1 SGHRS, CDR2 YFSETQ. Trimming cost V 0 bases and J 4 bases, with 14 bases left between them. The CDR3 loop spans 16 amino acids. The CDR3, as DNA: TGCGCCAGCAGCTTGGAAGGGCCCTCCGGGTACAATGAGCAGTTCTTC. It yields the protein CASSLEGPSGYNEQFF.

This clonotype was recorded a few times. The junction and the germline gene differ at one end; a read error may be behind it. The CDR3 reads CASSLGVESEQFF. The CDR3 coding sequence is TGTGCTAGCAGCTTAGGCGTCGAGAGTGAGCAGTTCTTC. This sequence joins TRBV7-7 and TRBJ2-1; the D is unclear. In germline, CDR1 is SSHAT, CDR2 FNYEAQ (reference sequence). This CDR3 spans 13 amino acids.

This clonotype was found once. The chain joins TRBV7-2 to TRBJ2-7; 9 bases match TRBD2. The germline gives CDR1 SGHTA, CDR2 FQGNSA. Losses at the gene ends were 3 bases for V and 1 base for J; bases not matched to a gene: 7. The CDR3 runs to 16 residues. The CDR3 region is CASSFNPSGASYEQYF. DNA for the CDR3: TGTGCCAGCAGCTTCAACCCTAGCGGGGCATCCTACGAGCAGTACTTC.

The CDR3 region has the DNA TGCAGCGCTCGACAGGGAGGGGTTGAGACCCAGTACTTC. Translated, it gives CSARQGGVETQYF. The V and J genes are TRBV29-1 and TRBJ2-5; tentatively, D is TRBD1 or TRBD2 (7 bases each). The CDR3 runs 13 residues. The germline V gene encodes CDR1 SQVTM and CDR2 ANQGSEA. The V end was cut by 7 bases, the J end by 5 bases, with 17 bases between.

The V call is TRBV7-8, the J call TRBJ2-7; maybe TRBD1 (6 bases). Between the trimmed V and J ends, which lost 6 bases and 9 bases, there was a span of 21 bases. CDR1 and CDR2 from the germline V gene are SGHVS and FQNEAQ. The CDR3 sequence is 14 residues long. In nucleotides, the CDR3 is TGTGCCAGCAGGCCGGGACATACCCTACTATGGCAGTACTTC. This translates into CASRPGHTLLWQYF.

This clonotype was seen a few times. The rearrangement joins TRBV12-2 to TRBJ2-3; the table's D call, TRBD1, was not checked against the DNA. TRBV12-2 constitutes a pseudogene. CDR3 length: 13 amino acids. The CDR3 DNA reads TGTGCAAGTCGCTCCCCGGGTGCAGATACGCAGTATTTT. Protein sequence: CASRSPGADTQYF.

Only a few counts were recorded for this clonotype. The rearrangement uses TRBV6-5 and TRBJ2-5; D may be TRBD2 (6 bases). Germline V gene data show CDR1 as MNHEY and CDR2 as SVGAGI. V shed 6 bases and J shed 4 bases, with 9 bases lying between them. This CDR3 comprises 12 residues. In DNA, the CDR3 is TGTGCCAGCAGCACCGGGGGAGAGACCCAGTACTTC. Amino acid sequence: CASSTGGETQYF.

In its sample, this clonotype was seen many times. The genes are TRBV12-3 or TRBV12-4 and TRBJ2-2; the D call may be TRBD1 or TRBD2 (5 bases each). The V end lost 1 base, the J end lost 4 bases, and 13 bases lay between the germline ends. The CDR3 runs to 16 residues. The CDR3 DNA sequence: TGTGCCAGCAGTTTAGGAAATGACGGGGCCACCGGGGAGCTGTTTTTT. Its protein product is CASSLGNDGATGELFF.

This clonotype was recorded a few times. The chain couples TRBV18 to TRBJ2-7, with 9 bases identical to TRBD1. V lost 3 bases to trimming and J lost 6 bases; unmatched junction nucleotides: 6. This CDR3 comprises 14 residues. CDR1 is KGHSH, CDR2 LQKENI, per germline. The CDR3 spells CASSPRDRDSEQYF. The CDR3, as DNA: TGTGCCAGCTCACCGAGGGACAGGGATAGCGAGCAGTACTTC.

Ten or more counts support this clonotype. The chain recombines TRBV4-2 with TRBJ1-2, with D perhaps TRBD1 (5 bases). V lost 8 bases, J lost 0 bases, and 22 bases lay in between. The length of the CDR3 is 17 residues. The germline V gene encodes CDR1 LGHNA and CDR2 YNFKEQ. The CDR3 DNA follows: TGTGCCAGCCGACAAAGATGGGGACTGGATACTAACTATGGCTACACCTTC. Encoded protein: CASRQRWGLDTNYGYTF.

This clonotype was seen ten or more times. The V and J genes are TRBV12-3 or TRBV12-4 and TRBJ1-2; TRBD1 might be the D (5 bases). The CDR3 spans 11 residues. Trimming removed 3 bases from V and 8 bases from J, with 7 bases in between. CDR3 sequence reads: CASSLQGGYTF. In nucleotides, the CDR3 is TGTGCCAGCAGTTTGCAGGGCGGCTACACCTTC.

The CDR3: CASSLVLSGAGETQYF. In nucleotides, the CDR3 is TGCGCCAGCAGCTTGGTTCTTTCGGGGGCAGGAGAGACCCAGTACTTC. The chain recombines TRBV5-1 with TRBJ2-5; the D call may be TRBD1 or TRBD2 (6 bases each). CDR3 size: 16 residues. V was pared by 0 bases and J by 4 bases, with 16 bases between. In germline, CDR1 is SGHRS, CDR2 YFSETQ.

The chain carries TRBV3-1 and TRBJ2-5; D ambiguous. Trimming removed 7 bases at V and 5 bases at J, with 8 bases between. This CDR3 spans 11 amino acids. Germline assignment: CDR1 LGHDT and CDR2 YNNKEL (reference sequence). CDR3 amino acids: CASTHMETQYF. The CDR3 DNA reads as TGTGCCAGCACTCATATGGAGACCCAGTACTTC.

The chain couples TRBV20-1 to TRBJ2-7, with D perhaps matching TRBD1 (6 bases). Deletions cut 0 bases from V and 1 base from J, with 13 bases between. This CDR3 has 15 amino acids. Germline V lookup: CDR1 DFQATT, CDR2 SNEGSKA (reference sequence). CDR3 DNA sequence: TGCAGTGCTAGAGACCAGGCCAGGGGATCCTACGAGCAGTACTTC. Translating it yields CSARDQARGSYEQYF.

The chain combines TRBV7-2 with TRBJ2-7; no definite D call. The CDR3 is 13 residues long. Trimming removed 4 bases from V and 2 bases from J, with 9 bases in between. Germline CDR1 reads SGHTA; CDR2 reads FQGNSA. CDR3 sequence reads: CASSSQVTYEQYF. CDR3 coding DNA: TGTGCCAGCAGCTCCCAGGTGACCTACGAGCAGTACTTC.

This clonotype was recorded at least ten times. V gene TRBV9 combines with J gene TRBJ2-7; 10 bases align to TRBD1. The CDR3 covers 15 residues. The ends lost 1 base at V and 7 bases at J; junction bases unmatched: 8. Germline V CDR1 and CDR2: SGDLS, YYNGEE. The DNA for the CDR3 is TGTGCCAGCAGCGTAAACCCGGGACAGGGGTGGGAGCAGTACTTC. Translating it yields CASSVNPGQGWEQYF. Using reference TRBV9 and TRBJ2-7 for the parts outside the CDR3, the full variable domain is DSGVTQTPKHLITATGQRVTLRCSPRSGDLSVYWYQQSLDQGLQFLIQYYNGEERAKGNILERFSAQQFPDLHSELNLSSLELGDSALYFCASSVNPGQGWEQYFGPGTRLTVT.

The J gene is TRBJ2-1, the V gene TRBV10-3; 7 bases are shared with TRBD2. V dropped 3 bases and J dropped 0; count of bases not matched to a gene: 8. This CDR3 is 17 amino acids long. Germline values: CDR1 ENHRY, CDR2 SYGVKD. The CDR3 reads CAISEPHLAGSYNEQFF. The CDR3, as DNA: TGTGCCATCAGTGAACCCCATTTAGCGGGCTCCTACAATGAGCAGTTCTTC.

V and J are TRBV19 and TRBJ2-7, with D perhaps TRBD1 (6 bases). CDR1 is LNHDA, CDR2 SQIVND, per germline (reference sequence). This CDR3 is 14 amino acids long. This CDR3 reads CATRPGQSSYEQYF. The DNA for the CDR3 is TGTGCTACCAGACCTGGACAGAGCTCCTACGAGCAGTACTTC.

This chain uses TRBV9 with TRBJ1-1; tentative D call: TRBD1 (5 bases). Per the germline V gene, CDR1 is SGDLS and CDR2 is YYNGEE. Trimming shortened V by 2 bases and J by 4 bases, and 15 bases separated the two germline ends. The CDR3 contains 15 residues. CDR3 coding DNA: TGTGCCAGCAGCGTCGGCCAGACCCAGGGCACTGAAGCTTTCTTT. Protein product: CASSVGQTQGTEAFF. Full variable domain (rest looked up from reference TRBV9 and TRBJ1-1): DSGVTQTPKHLITATGQRVTLRCSPRSGDLSVYWYQQSLDQGLQFLIQYYNGEERAKGNILERFSAQQFPDLHSELNLSSLELGDSALYFCASSVGQTQGTEAFFGQGTRLTVV.

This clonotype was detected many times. CDR3 bases: TGCGCCAGCAGCGCCGGGACAGGGGGCACCGGGGAGCTGTTTTTT. This sequence encodes CASSAGTGGTGELFF. The chain links TRBV5-1 to TRBJ2-2; 11 bases agree with TRBD1. V dropped 4 bases and J dropped 4; count of bases not matched to a gene: 3. Per the germline V gene, CDR1 is SGHRS and CDR2 is YFSETQ. This CDR3 is 15 amino acids long.

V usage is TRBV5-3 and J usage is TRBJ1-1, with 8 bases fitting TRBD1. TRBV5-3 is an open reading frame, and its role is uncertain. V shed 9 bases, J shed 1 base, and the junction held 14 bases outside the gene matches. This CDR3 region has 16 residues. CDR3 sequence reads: CAMGPRRGQGNTEAFF. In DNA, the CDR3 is TGTGCCATGGGCCCCCGGCGAGGACAGGGGAACACTGAAGCTTTCTTT.

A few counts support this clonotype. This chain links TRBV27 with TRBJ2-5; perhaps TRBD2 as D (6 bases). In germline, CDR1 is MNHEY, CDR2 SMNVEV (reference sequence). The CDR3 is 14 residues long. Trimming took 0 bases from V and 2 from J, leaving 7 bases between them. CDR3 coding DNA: TGTGCCAGCAGTTTATCTGCGGGACAAGAGACCCAGTACTTC. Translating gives CASSLSAGQETQYF.

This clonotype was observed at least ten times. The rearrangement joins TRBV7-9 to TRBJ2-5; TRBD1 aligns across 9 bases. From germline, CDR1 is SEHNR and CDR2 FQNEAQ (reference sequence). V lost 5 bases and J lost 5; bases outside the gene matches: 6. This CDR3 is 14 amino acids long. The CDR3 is CASSRTGASETQYF. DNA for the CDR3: TGTGCCAGCAGCAGGACAGGGGCGTCGGAGACCCAGTACTTC. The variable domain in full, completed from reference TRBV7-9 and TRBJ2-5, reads DTGVSQNPRHKITKRGQNVTFRCDPISEHNRLYWYRQTLGQGPEFLTYFQNEAQLEKSRLLSDRFSAERPKGSFSTLEIQRTEQGDSAMYLCASSRTGASETQYFGPGTRLLVL.